The 17 T cell receptor beta chains below all came from one sample that was sequenced in a study of cytomegalovirus exposure and HLA in healthy donors. The PCR ran on 60 Vbeta and 13 Jbeta primers. The repertoire was sequenced with immunoSEQ multiplex PCR; TCRdb's copy has only in-frame clones and lacks some. The sample carries 98,000 or so clones, 65% to 80% recorded once. Sequences were obtained from PBMCs. These receptors were obtained from a man aged 60 to 69 in good health and CMV-seropositive.

This chain uses TRBV19 with TRBJ1-5, with D maybe TRBD1 (5 bases). The germline V gene has CDR1 LNHDA and CDR2 SQIVND (reference sequence). The CDR3 runs to 12 residues. V was shortened by 4 bases and J by 6 bases, with 7 bases between the two germline ends. DNA for the CDR3: TGTGCCAGTAGTAAAGGGGCTCAGCCCCAGCATTTT. It codes for CASSKGAQPQHF.

This clone was detected once. The rearrangement links TRBV5-1 to TRBJ2-1; 8 positions match TRBD2. The CDR3 loop spans 16 amino acids. The V gene's germline CDR1 is SGHRS and CDR2 YFSETQ. V was clipped by 2 bases and J by 9 bases; unmatched bases: 13. CDR3 amino acids: CASSLTAGGRGGEQFF. The CDR3 nucleotides read TGCGCCAGCAGCTTAACTGCGGGGGGCCGAGGGGGTGAGCAGTTCTTC.

The chain employs TRBV25-1 and TRBJ1-2; TRBD1 is a possible D gene (5 bases). The CDR3 contains 15 residues. Per germline, CDR1 MGHDK and CDR2 SYGVNS. The germline V and J ends were trimmed by 6 bases and 4 bases, with 18 bases remaining between them. The CDR3 protein is CASSGNLRDIYGYTF. CDR3 coding DNA: TGTGCCAGCAGCGGAAATCTCAGGGATATCTATGGCTACACCTTC.

The rearrangement links TRBV29-1 to TRBJ2-3, with 9 bases lining up with TRBD1. V lost 4 bases to trimming and J lost 7 bases; unmatched junction nucleotides: 9. The V gene's germline CDR1 is SQVTM and CDR2 ANQGSEA. The CDR3 loop spans 14 amino acids. The CDR3 DNA is TGCAGCGTTGCCGGGACAGGGAGCATGTATACGCAGTATTTT. It encodes CSVAGTGSMYTQYF.

The chain combines TRBV7-9 with TRBJ1-4, with a possible D match to TRBD1 (6 bases). Trimming took 5 bases from V and 2 from J, leaving 18 bases between them. The CDR3 runs 17 residues. Germline V gene lookup returns CDR1 SEHNR and CDR2 FQNEAQ (reference sequence). The CDR3 DNA follows: TGTGCCAGCAGCCCCCGGAGCGGGGGCAGGACTAATGAAAAACTGTTTTTT. Translated, it gives CASSPRSGGRTNEKLFF.

V gene TRBV21-1 combines with J gene TRBJ2-7; the table calls TRBD2, which could not be checked here. TRBV21-1 is flagged as a pseudogene. There are 15 residues in the CDR3. In DNA, the CDR3 is TGTGCCAGCAGCAAAGCTGGAGGACTAGATGACGAGCAGTACTTC. Translated, it gives CASSKAGGLDDEQYF.

The V and J genes are TRBV5-1 and TRBJ2-2, with TRBD1 matching 9 bases. Germline-derived CDR1 and CDR2 are SGHRS and YFSETQ. Trimming took 4 bases from V and 5 from J; bases not matched to a gene: 9. The CDR3 loop spans 16 amino acids. The CDR3, as DNA: TGCGCCAGCAGCATTACAGGGGGCCCGAGAACCGGGGAGCTGTTTTTT. This gives the protein CASSITGGPRTGELFF.

The sample holds a few counts of this clone. In DNA form, the CDR3 reads TGTGCCAGCGGACTTGATCAGCCCCAGCATTTT. Translation: CASGLDQPQHF. The rearrangement links TRBV2 to TRBJ1-5; D is unclear. The ends were cut back, 8 bases at V and 5 bases at J, with 7 bases in the middle. In germline, CDR1 is SNHLY, CDR2 FYNNEI. The CDR3 is 11 amino acids.

This chain uses TRBV7-2 with TRBJ2-3; 8 nucleotides align to TRBD2. V dropped 5 bases and J dropped 0; count of bases not matched to a gene: 4. CDR3 length equals 15 residues. Germline-derived CDR1 and CDR2 are SGHTA and FQGNSA. The CDR3: CASSLRGASTDTQYF. The CDR3 nucleotides are TGTGCCAGCAGCCTGCGGGGGGCTAGCACAGATACGCAGTATTTT.

This clone was counted only a few times. V gene TRBV6-1 combines with J gene TRBJ1-1, with D possibly TRBD1 on 5 matching bases. V lost 10 bases and J 3 bases, leaving 15 bases between the germline ends. This CDR3 region has 13 residues. Germline-derived CDR1 and CDR2 are MNHNS and SASEGT. The CDR3 region has the DNA TGTGCCACTGGGGCCATAAGGGACACTGAAGCTTTCTTT. This gives the protein CATGAIRDTEAFF.

This clone turned up a few times. This chain uses TRBV7-9 with TRBJ2-1, with D possibly being TRBD1 (6 bases). Germline V gene sequence: CDR1 SEHNR, CDR2 FQNEAQ (reference sequence). V dropped 4 bases and J dropped 4 bases, with 11 bases sitting between them. The CDR3 loop spans 14 amino acids. The CDR3: CASSYRAVYNEQFF. The DNA for the CDR3 is TGTGCCAGCAGCTACAGGGCTGTTTACAATGAGCAGTTCTTC.

This clone appeared a single time. The chain is built from TRBV5-1 and TRBJ2-7; TRBD1 aligns across 9 bases. J gave up 5 bases and V 0 bases, and 3 bases lay outside the gene matches. The CDR3 consists of 14 residues. CDR1 SGHRS and CDR2 YFSETQ come from the germline V gene. The CDR3 loop is CASSLGGQGHEQYF. For the CDR3, the DNA is TGCGCCAGCAGCTTGGGGGGACAGGGCCACGAGCAGTACTTC.

The DNA of the CDR3 is TGTGCCAGCAGTGACCGGGCAGGGGGAGGTAAAGTCGAAGCTTTCTTT. Its translation is CASSDRAGGGKVEAFF. The chain uses TRBV2 and TRBJ1-1; 7 nucleotides line up with TRBD1. Per the germline V gene, CDR1 is SNHLY and CDR2 is FYNNEI. The CDR3 extends over 16 amino acids. Trimming at V came to 3 bases and at J to 8 bases, leaving 15 bases not matched to a gene.

CDR3: CASSYRGTGANVLTF. The CDR3 DNA reads TGTGCCAGCAGCTACAGGGGTACTGGGGCCAACGTCCTGACTTTC. The chain recombines TRBV5-6 with TRBJ2-6; 7 bases map to TRBD1. The germline gives CDR1 SGHDT, CDR2 YYEEEE. The trim removed 3 bases at V and 2 bases at J, leaving 2 bases unmatched. The CDR3 sequence is 15 residues long.

The rearrangement joins TRBV7-7 to TRBJ2-7; TRBD1 agrees at 9 bases. Germline V gives CDR1 SSHAT, CDR2 FNYEAQ (reference sequence). The CDR3 is made up of 14 amino acids. CDR3 residues: CTSSSRTGDYEQYF. Written as DNA, the CDR3 is TGTACTAGCAGCTCTCGGACAGGGGACTACGAGCAGTACTTC.

This sequence joins TRBV27 and TRBJ2-1; maybe TRBD1 (6 bases). There are 14 residues in the CDR3. The germline V gene encodes CDR1 MNHEY and CDR2 SMNVEV (reference sequence). Trimming shortened V by 6 bases and J by 0 bases, and 9 bases separated the two germline ends. The CDR3: CASRMTGSYNEQFF. The CDR3 region has the DNA TGTGCCAGCAGAATGACAGGCTCCTACAATGAGCAGTTCTTC.

This clone came up once. The chain employs TRBV6-6 and TRBJ1-6; possible D gene TRBD1, 6 bases. Germline assignment: CDR1 MNHNY and CDR2 SVGAGI (reference sequence). This CDR3 is 16 amino acids long. V lost 2 bases to trimming and J lost 6 bases, with 14 bases between them. CDR3 in amino acids: CASSYKAPDSNSPLHF. CDR3 bases: TGTGCCAGCAGTTACAAAGCCCCGGACAGTAATTCACCCCTCCACTTT.